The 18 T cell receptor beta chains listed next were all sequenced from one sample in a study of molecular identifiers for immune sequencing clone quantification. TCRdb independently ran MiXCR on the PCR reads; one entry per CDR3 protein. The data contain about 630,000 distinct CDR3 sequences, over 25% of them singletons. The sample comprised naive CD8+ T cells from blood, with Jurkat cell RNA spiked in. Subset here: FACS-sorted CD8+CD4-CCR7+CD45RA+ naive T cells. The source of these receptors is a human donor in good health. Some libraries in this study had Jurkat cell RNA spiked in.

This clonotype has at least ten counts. Here the CDR3 reads CSVEGLESGANVLTF. Here the CDR3 DNA reads TGCAGCGTTGAAGGGCTGGAGTCTGGGGCCAACGTCCTGACTTTC. This chain links TRBV29-1 with TRBJ2-6; D gene uncertain. Looked up from germline, CDR1 is SQVTM and CDR2 is ANQGSEA. The CDR3 loop spans 15 amino acids. V was pared by 1 base and J by 1 base, with 8 bases between.

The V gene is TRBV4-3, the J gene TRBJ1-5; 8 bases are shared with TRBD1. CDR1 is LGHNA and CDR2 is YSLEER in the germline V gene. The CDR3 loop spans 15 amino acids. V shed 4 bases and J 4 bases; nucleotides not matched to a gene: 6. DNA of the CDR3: TGCGCCAGCAGCCGGGGGACAGGACCTAATCAGCCCCAGCATTTT. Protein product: CASSRGTGPNQPQHF.

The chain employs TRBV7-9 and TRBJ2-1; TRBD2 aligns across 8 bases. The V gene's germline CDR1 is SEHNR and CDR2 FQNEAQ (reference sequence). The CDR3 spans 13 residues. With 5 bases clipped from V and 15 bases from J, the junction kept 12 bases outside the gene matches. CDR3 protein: CASSAALAGMLFF. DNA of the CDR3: TGTGCCAGCAGCGCCGCATTAGCGGGAATGTTGTTCTTC.

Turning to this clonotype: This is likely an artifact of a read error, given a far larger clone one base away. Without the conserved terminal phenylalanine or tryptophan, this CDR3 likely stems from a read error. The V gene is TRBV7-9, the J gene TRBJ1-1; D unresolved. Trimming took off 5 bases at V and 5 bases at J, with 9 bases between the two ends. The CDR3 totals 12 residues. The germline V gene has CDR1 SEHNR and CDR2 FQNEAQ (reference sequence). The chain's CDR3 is CASSPLGTEAFI. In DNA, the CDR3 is TGTGCCAGCAGCCCATTAGGAACTGAAGCTTTCATT.

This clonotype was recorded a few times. The chain's CDR3 is CARRARGGGYTEAFF. CDR3 nucleotide sequence: TGTGCCCGCCGCGCGCGGGGGGGCGGGTACACTGAAGCTTTCTTT. V and J are TRBV13 and TRBJ1-1, with D maybe TRBD1 (6 bases). CDR1 is PRHDT and CDR2 is FYEKMQ in the germline V gene (reference sequence). Trimming removed 11 bases at V and 3 bases at J, with 22 bases between. There are 15 residues in the CDR3.

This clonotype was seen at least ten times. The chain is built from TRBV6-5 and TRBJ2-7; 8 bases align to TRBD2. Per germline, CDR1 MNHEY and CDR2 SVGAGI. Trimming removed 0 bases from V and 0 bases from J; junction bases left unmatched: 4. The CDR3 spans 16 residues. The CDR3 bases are TGTGCCAGCAGTTACTCTGAACGGGGGGGCTCCTACGAGCAGTACTTC. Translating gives CASSYSERGGSYEQYF.

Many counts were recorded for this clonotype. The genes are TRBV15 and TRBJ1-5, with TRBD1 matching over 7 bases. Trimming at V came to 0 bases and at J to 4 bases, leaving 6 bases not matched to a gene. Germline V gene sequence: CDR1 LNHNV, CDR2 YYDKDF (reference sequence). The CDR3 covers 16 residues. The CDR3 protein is CATSRDLARGNQPQHF. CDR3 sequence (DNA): TGTGCCACCAGCAGAGATCTGGCCAGGGGGAATCAGCCCCAGCATTTT.

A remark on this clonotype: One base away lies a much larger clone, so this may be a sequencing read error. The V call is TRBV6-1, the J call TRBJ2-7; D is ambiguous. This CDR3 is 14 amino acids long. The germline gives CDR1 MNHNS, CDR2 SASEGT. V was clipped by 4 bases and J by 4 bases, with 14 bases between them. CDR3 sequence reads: CASSGYWAVYEQYF. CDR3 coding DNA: TGTGCCAGCAGTGGATACTGGGCCGTGTACGAGCAGTACTTC.

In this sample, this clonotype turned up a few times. The DNA of the CDR3 is TGTGCCAGTAGTATAATAGGCGGGAGTCAGGAGACCCAGTACTTC. Protein sequence: CASSIIGGSQETQYF. This chain uses TRBV19 with TRBJ2-5; TRBD2 agrees at 7 bases. CDR1 and CDR2 from the germline V gene are LNHDA and SQIVND (reference sequence). The V and J ends lost 2 bases and 5 bases, in that order; junction bases with no gene match: 8. CDR3 size: 15 residues.

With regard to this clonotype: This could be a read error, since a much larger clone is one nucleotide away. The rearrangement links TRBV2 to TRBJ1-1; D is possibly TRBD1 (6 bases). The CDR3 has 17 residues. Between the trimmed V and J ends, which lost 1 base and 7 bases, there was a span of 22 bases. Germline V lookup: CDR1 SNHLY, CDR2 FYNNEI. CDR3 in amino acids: CASSEVAGGPRDIEAFF. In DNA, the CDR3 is TGTGCCAGCAGTGAAGTGGCGGGGGGGCCACGGGACATTGAAGCTTTCTTT.

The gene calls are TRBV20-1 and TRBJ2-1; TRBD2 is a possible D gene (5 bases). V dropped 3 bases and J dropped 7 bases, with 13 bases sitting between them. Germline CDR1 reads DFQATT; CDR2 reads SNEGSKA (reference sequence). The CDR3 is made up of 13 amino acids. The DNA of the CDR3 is TGCAGTGCTAGGCTAGCCGTAGAAAATGAGCAGTTCTTC. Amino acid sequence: CSARLAVENEQFF.

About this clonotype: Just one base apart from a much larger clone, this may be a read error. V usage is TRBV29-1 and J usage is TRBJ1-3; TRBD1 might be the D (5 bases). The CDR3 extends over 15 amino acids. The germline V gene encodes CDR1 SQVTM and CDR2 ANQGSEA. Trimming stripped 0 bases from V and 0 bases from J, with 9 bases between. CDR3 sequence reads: CSVEDRGASGNTIYF. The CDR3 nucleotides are TGCAGCGTTGAAGATCGAGGGGCCTCTGGAAACACCATATATTTT. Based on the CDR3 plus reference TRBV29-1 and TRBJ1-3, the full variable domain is SAVISQKPSRDICQRGTSLTIQCQVDSQVTMMFWYRQQPGQSLTLIATANQGSEATYESGFVIDKFPISRPNLTFSTLTVSNMSPEDSSIYLCSVEDRGASGNTIYFGEGSWLTVV.

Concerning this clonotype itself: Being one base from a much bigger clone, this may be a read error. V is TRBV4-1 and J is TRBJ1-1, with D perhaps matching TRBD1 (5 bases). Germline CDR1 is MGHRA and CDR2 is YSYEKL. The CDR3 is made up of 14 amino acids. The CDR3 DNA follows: TGCGCCAGCAGCCAAGTCGGGACGAACACTGAAGCTCTCTTT. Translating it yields CASSQVGTNTEALF.

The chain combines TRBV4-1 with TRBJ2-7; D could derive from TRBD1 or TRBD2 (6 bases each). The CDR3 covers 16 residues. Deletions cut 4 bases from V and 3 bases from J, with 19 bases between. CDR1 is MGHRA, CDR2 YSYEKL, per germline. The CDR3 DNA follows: TGCGCCAGCAGCCTCTATCTCGGGGGCGCTTACTACGAGCAGTACTTC. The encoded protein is CASSLYLGGAYYEQYF.

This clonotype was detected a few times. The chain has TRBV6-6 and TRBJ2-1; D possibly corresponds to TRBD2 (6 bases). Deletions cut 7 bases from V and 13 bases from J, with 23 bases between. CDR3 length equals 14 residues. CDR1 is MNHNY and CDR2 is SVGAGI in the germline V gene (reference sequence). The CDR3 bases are TGTGCCAGCAAAAGTGGCGGGCGGGGAGACGATCAGTTCTTC. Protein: CASKSGGRGDDQFF.

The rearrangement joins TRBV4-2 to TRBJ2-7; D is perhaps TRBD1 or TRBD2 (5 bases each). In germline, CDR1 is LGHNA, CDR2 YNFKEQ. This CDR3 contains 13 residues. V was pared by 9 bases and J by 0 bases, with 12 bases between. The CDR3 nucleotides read TGTGCCAGTTCTGGGACCGACTCCTACGAGCAGTACTTC. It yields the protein CASSGTDSYEQYF.

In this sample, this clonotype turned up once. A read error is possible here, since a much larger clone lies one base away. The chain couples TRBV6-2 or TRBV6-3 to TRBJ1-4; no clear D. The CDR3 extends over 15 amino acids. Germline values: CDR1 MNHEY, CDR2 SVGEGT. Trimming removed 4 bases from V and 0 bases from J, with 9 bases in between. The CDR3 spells CASSSEVATNEKLFF. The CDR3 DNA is TGTGCCAGCAGTTCCGAGGTGGCAACTAATGAAAAACTGTTTTTT.

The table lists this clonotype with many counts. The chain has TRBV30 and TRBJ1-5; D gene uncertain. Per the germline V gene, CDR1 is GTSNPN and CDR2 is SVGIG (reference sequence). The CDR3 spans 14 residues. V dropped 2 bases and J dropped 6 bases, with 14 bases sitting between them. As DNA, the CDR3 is TGTGCCTGGAGTAACGGCGGTGGGAGTCAGCCCCAGCATTTT. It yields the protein CAWSNGGGSQPQHF. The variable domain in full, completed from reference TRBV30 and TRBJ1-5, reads SQTIHQWPATLVQPVGSPLSLECTVEGTSNPNLYWYRQAAGRGLQLLFYSVGIGQISSEVPQNLSASRPQDRQFILSSKKLLLSDSGFYLCAWSNGGGSQPQHFGDGTRLSIL.